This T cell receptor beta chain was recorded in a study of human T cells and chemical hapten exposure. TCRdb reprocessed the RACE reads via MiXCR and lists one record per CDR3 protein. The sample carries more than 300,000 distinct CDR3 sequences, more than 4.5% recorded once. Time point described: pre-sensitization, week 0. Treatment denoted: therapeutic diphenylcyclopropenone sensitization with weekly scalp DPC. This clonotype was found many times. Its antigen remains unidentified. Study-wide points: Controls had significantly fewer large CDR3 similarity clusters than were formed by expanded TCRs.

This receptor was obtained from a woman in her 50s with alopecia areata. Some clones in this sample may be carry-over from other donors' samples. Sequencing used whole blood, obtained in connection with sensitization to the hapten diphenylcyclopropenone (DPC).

CDR3 region: CAWRPGQYNEQFF. CDR3 bases: TGTGCCTGGAGGCCGGGACAGTACAATGAGCAGTTCTTC. This rearrangement joins TRBV30 to TRBJ2-1, with 7 bases aligning to TRBD1. The CDR3 runs 13 residues. Germline V lookup: CDR1 GTSNPN, CDR2 SVGIG (reference sequence). V was pared by 3 bases and J by 4 bases, with 3 bases of the junction left unmatched.